In its sample, the clone carrying this T cell receptor (beta chain) ranks as large. Its antigen is as yet unknown. Generated by immunoSEQ multiplex PCR, the TCRdb table keeps only in-frame clones and is missing some. This table has some 18,000 clones, roughly 82% appearing once. The data derive from a study of somatic mutations in cytotoxic T cells in rheumatoid arthritis. Overall study: No treatment had yet been given when patient blood (less than 33 ml EDTA) was drawn, right after diagnosis.

The study, taken as a whole, reports: The largest CD8+ clone made up over 20% of CD8+ cells in about an eighth of the roughly 65 patients. CD8+ T-cell clonality did not differ significantly between rheumatoid arthritis patients and age-matched healthy controls.

This receptor was obtained from an adult with rheumatoid arthritis. The specimen was CD8+ T cells sorted from blood.

The CDR3 nucleotides read TGTGCCAGCAGTTTACAGGGGGCAGGAGGCTACACCTTC. Translating it yields CASSLQGAGGYTF. The chain combines TRBV6-1 with TRBJ1-2, with 9 bases identical to TRBD1. The CDR3 totals 13 residues. With V trimmed by 5 bases and J by 8 bases, 6 bases remained unmatched. The V gene's germline CDR1 is MNHNS and CDR2 SASEGT.